This TCR beta chain appears in the sequencing data of a study of T cells in Graves' hyperthyroidism and ophthalmopathy. Disease duration was under 3 months in the ophthalmopathy patients, who also had a Clinical Activity Score of at least 3 and a NOSPECS grade of at least 4. This sample holds PBMCs from under 11 ml fresh peripheral blood. Amplification yielded TCR beta CDR3 regions, with RNA transcripts as the source. First-round RT-PCR of the TCR CDR3 relied on the HTBI primer set. TCRdb reanalysed the multiplex PCR reads using MiXCR and keeps one entry per CDR3 protein. Of about 640,000 distinct CDR3 sequences listed, roughly 20% are singletons. The CDR3 sequence is 15 residues long. Germline V gene lookup returns CDR1 MDHEN and CDR2 SYDVKM. About this clonotype itself: Its specificity is unknown. A read error may produce the germline difference seen at one junction end.

Study-wide findings and caveats: A 13 V-J signature model discriminated ophthalmopathy versus stable hyperthyroidism.

The clonotype comes from a man between 25 and 39 years old with Graves' ophthalmopathy. V and J are TRBV28 and TRBJ2-3; D perhaps matches TRBD1 (6 bases). The specimen was blood. The CDR3 loop reads CASSPQGPGTDTRYF. DNA of the CDR3: TGTGCCAGCAGTCCGCAGGGGCCTGGCACAGATACGCGGTATTTT.